Listed here are 29 T cell receptor beta chains from one sample, sequenced in a study of T cell repertoires in cytomegalovirus infection. Antigen specificity for these receptors is unknown. Each CDR3 protein gets one entry after TCRdb re-called the reads with MiXCR. The data contain some 500,000 distinct CDR3 sequences, under 45% of them singletons. The starting material was cultured PBMCs, obtained from culture after CMV antigen stimulation. All receptors come from a human donor in good health (CMV status not recorded). Some clones in this sample may be carry-over from other donors' samples.

The rearrangement joins TRBV25-1 to TRBJ1-1; 10 positions agree with TRBD1. The CDR3 totals 15 residues. Germline CDR1 and CDR2: MGHDK and SYGVNS. Unmatched junction bases numbered 5, after V lost 2 bases and J lost 5 bases. CDR3 amino acids: CASSEPDRGLTEAFF. The CDR3, as DNA: TGTGCCAGCAGTGAACCGGACAGGGGGTTGACTGAAGCTTTCTTT.

The chain couples TRBV20-1 to TRBJ2-7, with 7 positions matching TRBD2. Germline V CDR1 and CDR2: DFQATT, SNEGSKA (reference sequence). The CDR3 spans 13 residues. V lost 3 bases and J lost 5; bases outside the gene matches: 7. CDR3 sequence: CSARSGGGDEQYF. The CDR3 DNA follows: TGCAGTGCTAGGTCCGGGGGAGGGGACGAGCAGTACTTC.

CDR3 region: CASSLEDRGLVPLHF. CDR3 nucleotide sequence: TGTGCCAGCAGCTTAGAAGACAGGGGGCTCGTCCCCCTCCACTTT. The chain couples TRBV7-2 to TRBJ1-6; 10 positions match TRBD1. With 1 base clipped from V and 13 bases from J, the junction kept 7 bases outside the gene matches. This CDR3 comprises 15 residues. Germline V gene data show CDR1 as SGHTA and CDR2 as FQGNSA.

V and J are TRBV20-1 and TRBJ1-2; 7 bases are shared with TRBD1. This CDR3 spans 13 amino acids. V was clipped by 6 bases and J by 0 bases; unmatched bases: 4. Germline assignment: CDR1 DFQATT and CDR2 SNEGSKA (reference sequence). CDR3 loop: CSARQGSNYGYTF. CDR3 coding DNA: TGCAGTGCCAGACAGGGATCTAACTATGGCTACACCTTC.

This clonotype was observed a handful of times. The V and J genes are TRBV24-1 and TRBJ2-1; 10 bases align to TRBD2. Unmatched junction bases numbered 3, after V lost 6 bases and J lost 2 bases. The CDR3 contains 15 residues. Per germline, CDR1 KGHDR and CDR2 SFDVKD. This CDR3 is CATSRSGGTYNEQFF. CDR3 in DNA: TGTGCCACCAGTCGTAGCGGGGGGACCTACAATGAGCAGTTCTTC.

This rearrangement joins TRBV6-2 or TRBV6-3 to TRBJ1-1; D not certain. The CDR3 is made up of 15 amino acids. Germline lookup yields CDR1 MNHEY and CDR2 SVGEGT. V was cut by 4 bases and J by 3 bases, with 15 bases left in between. In nucleotides, the CDR3 is TGTGCCAGCAGTTCCCTGTCCCCATATGACACTGAAGCTTTCTTT. The encoded protein is CASSSLSPYDTEAFF.

This clonotype was detected many times. The rearrangement links TRBV7-2 to TRBJ2-7; 8 bases map to TRBD1. The CDR3 consists of 11 residues. The V gene's germline CDR1 is SGHTA and CDR2 FQGNSA. Trimming at V came to 5 bases and at J to 6 bases, leaving 0 bases not matched to a gene. CDR3 region: CASSTGGEQYF. The CDR3 DNA follows: TGTGCCAGCAGCACAGGGGGCGAGCAGTACTTC.

This sequence joins TRBV29-1 and TRBJ1-2, with a weak D call TRBD1 (5 bases). This CDR3 has 12 residues. V lost 7 bases and J 4 bases, leaving 13 bases between the germline ends. Germline CDR1 reads SQVTM; CDR2 reads ANQGSEA. CDR3: CSDRDLAYGYTF. The CDR3, as DNA: TGCAGCGATAGGGACTTGGCCTATGGCTACACCTTC. The full variable domain, with the rest looked up from reference TRBV29-1 and TRBJ1-2, is SAVISQKPSRDICQRGTSLTIQCQVDSQVTMMFWYRQQPGQSLTLIATANQGSEATYESGFVIDKFPISRPNLTFSTLTVSNMSPEDSSIYLCSDRDLAYGYTFGSGTRLTVV.

This chain uses TRBV20-1 with TRBJ2-3; weak D call: TRBD1 (5 bases). V lost 0 bases and J 5 bases, leaving 9 bases between the germline ends. The CDR3 totals 13 residues. CDR1 and CDR2 from the germline V gene are DFQATT and SNEGSKA (reference sequence). For the CDR3, the DNA is TGCAGTGCTAGAGATTGGCAGGGAGATACGCAGTATTTT. It is translated as CSARDWQGDTQYF.

Concerning this clonotype: The germline gene is not matched at one end of the junction; a read error may be the cause. The CDR3 DNA is TGTGCCAGCAGTTACACAACGGGACACCCGAACACTGTAGCTTTCTTT. Protein sequence: CASSYTTGHPNTVAFF. The V gene is TRBV6-2 or TRBV6-3, the J gene TRBJ1-1; maybe TRBD1 (6 bases). Germline values: CDR1 MNHEY, CDR2 SVGEGT. The CDR3 runs 16 residues.

This clonotype has more than one count but fewer than ten. The chain is built from TRBV6-1 and TRBJ1-1; D is perhaps TRBD1 (5 bases). With 7 bases removed from V and 2 bases from J, the gap between germline ends came to 14 bases. CDR3 length equals 14 residues. Looked up from germline, CDR1 is MNHNS and CDR2 is SASEGT. CDR3 coding DNA: TGTGCCAGCACGTTGGGGGGGAGAAACACTGAAGCTTTCTTT. Translated: CASTLGGRNTEAFF.

This clonotype was counted a few times. The CDR3 DNA reads TGCAGTGCTAGACGCTGGACTAGCGGGCGCGCCCACGGAACCCAGTACTTC. Translating gives CSARRWTSGRAHGTQYF. The V call is TRBV20-1, the J call TRBJ2-5, with 11 nucleotides matching TRBD2. J gave up 8 bases and V 2 bases, and 16 bases lay outside the gene matches. Germline CDR1 is DFQATT and CDR2 is SNEGSKA (reference sequence). CDR3 length: 17 amino acids.

This clonotype was picked up a small number of times. J is TRBJ2-5 and V is TRBV7-9; D is perhaps TRBD1 or TRBD2 (5 bases each). The CDR3 contains 14 residues. Trimming cost V 5 bases and J 6 bases, with 16 bases left between them. Germline values: CDR1 SEHNR, CDR2 FQNEAQ (reference sequence). CDR3 residues: CASSLLGTWQTQYF. As DNA, the CDR3 is TGTGCCAGCAGCCTTTTAGGGACCTGGCAGACCCAGTACTTC.

This clonotype was seen a few times. This chain links TRBV12-3 or TRBV12-4 with TRBJ2-1; D is perhaps TRBD1 or TRBD2 (6 bases each). This CDR3 is built from 15 residues. The ends were cut back, 5 bases at V and 0 bases at J, with 11 bases in the middle. Here the CDR3 DNA reads TGTGCCAGCAGTCCTCGGGGGCACTCCTACAATGAGCAGTTCTTC. It codes for CASSPRGHSYNEQFF.

Only a few counts were recorded for this clonotype. In nucleotides, the CDR3 is TGTGCCAGCAGCTTCGACAGGCTTGGGGCCAACGTCCTGACTTTC. Translation: CASSFDRLGANVLTF. The rearrangement uses TRBV7-9 and TRBJ2-6; the D gene is possibly TRBD1 (6 bases). The CDR3 has 15 residues. The V gene's germline CDR1 is SEHNR and CDR2 FQNEAQ (reference sequence). V lost 3 bases and J 3 bases, leaving 9 bases between the germline ends.

The J gene is TRBJ1-2, the V gene TRBV20-1, with unresolved D. The CDR3 has 17 residues. The germline CDR1 and CDR2 sequences are DFQATT and SNEGSKA (reference sequence). V lost 6 bases and J 4 bases, leaving 27 bases between the germline ends. CDR3 residues: CSAATPPALAGGYGYTF. The CDR3 region has the DNA TGCAGTGCCGCCACCCCGCCGGCTCTAGCGGGCGGCTATGGCTACACCTTC.

This clonotype has just a few counts. The chain has TRBV7-2 and TRBJ2-2; D call uncertain. The CDR3 length is 15 residues. Trimming stripped 4 bases from V and 1 base from J, with 10 bases between. Germline V gene lookup returns CDR1 SGHTA and CDR2 FQGNSA. CDR3 nucleotides: TGTGCCAGCAGCTACTCAAGGCAGAACACCGGGGAGCTGTTTTTT. Its translation: CASSYSRQNTGELFF.

The CDR3, as DNA: TGTGCCAGCAGCCCCTGGCCAAAACACCGGCCAGATACGCAGTATTTT. Protein sequence: CASSPWPKHRPDTQYF. The gene calls are TRBV5-4 and TRBJ2-3; D is undetermined. Germline V gene lookup returns CDR1 SGHNT and CDR2 YYREEE (reference sequence). V lost 4 bases, J lost 4 bases, and 19 bases lay in between. CDR3 length: 16 residues.

V usage is TRBV11-3 and J usage is TRBJ2-1, with D unclear. Trimming took 4 bases from V and 9 from J, leaving 16 bases between them. Germline CDR1 SGHNT, CDR2 YENEEA. This CDR3 is built from 14 residues. The chain's CDR3 is CASSSGPAEGEQFF. CDR3 bases: TGTGCCAGCAGCTCCGGACCCGCAGAAGGTGAGCAGTTCTTC.

The chain has TRBV6-2 or TRBV6-3 and TRBJ1-1; D might be TRBD1 (6 bases). Germline V gene data show CDR1 as MNHEY and CDR2 as SVGEGT. The CDR3 contains 16 residues. V was trimmed by 2 bases and J by 0 bases, leaving 13 bases between them. In DNA, the CDR3 is TGTGCCAGCAGTTACGAGACAGGATATATGAACACTGAAGCTTTCTTT. It codes for CASSYETGYMNTEAFF.

This clonotype has only a few counts. The V and J genes are TRBV7-2 and TRBJ1-4; no definite D call. The CDR3 extends over 14 amino acids. Germline V lookup: CDR1 SGHTA, CDR2 FQGNSA. Trimming removed 4 bases at V and 7 bases at J, with 13 bases between. CDR3 nucleotides: TGTGCCAGCAGCTCGACAACCTCGGGTGAAAAACTGTTTTTT. Translation: CASSSTTSGEKLFF.

This clonotype was seen just once. V gene TRBV19 combines with J gene TRBJ2-1; 12 bases are a match to TRBD2. CDR3 length: 15 residues. Trimming at V came to 5 bases and at J to 8 bases, leaving 7 bases not matched to a gene. Germline-derived CDR1 and CDR2 are LNHDA and SQIVND (reference sequence). The CDR3 nucleotides are TGTGCCAGTAGTCCCCGACTAGCGGGGGCTCATGAGCAGTTCTTC. This codes for CASSPRLAGAHEQFF.

In this sample, this clonotype turned up many times. The chain recombines TRBV7-8 with TRBJ2-5; D is possibly TRBD2 (6 bases). Between the trimmed V and J ends, which lost 5 bases and 11 bases, there was a span of 21 bases. Per the germline V gene, CDR1 is SGHVS and CDR2 is FQNEAQ. The CDR3 is 14 amino acids. Here the CDR3 DNA reads TGTGCCAGCAGCCTTAGAAACGCGGGGACCGAACAGTACTTC. Protein: CASSLRNAGTEQYF.

This clonotype was counted a few times. This chain uses TRBV12-3 or TRBV12-4 with TRBJ1-2; D call uncertain. The V gene lost 8 bases and the J gene lost 10 bases, with 17 bases spanning the gap. The CDR3 spans 12 residues. This CDR3 is CASVGLSPHYTF. The DNA of the CDR3 is TGTGCCAGCGTGGGATTGTCCCCCCACTACACCTTC.

This clonotype was observed a handful of times. The chain uses TRBV12-3 or TRBV12-4 and TRBJ2-1; 14 bases are a match to TRBD2. V was clipped by 6 bases and J by 0 bases; unmatched bases: 7. The CDR3 consists of 18 residues. The CDR3 here is CASRPGTSGGSSYNEQFF. CDR3 bases: TGTGCCAGCAGACCCGGGACTAGCGGGGGTAGCTCCTACAATGAGCAGTTCTTC.

This clonotype was counted between two and nine times. This sequence joins TRBV7-2 and TRBJ2-6; TRBD2 matches 7 bases. The CDR3 is made up of 16 amino acids. Germline CDR1 SGHTA, CDR2 FQGNSA. The trim removed 5 bases at V and 0 bases at J, leaving 4 bases unmatched. CDR3 in amino acids: CASSASGGSGANVLTF. Here the CDR3 DNA reads TGTGCCAGCAGCGCATCGGGGGGCTCTGGGGCCAACGTCCTGACTTTC.

The V call is TRBV12-5, the J call TRBJ2-1; 8 nucleotides align to TRBD2. CDR3 length: 17 residues. The V gene's germline CDR1 is LGHNT and CDR2 FRNRAP. Trimming took 6 bases from V and 0 from J; bases not matched to a gene: 10. The CDR3 region is CASGPGGFPSSYNEQFF. CDR3 DNA: TGTGCTAGTGGCCCGGGGGGGTTCCCTTCCTCCTACAATGAGCAGTTCTTC.

The chain is built from TRBV7-2 and TRBJ1-2; no clear D gene. The CDR3 extends over 14 amino acids. Germline V gene data show CDR1 as SGHTA and CDR2 as FQGNSA. Between the trimmed V and J ends, which lost 1 base and 4 bases, there was a span of 10 bases. CDR3 loop: CASSLDPTGYGYTF. CDR3 nucleotide sequence: TGTGCCAGCAGCTTAGATCCAACGGGCTATGGCTACACCTTC.

This clonotype was detected only a few times. The chain is built from TRBV7-8 and TRBJ2-5; no clear D. CDR3 length: 15 amino acids. Trimming shortened V by 1 base and J by 5 bases, and 14 bases separated the two germline ends. Germline lookup yields CDR1 SGHVS and CDR2 FQNEAQ. The CDR3 protein is CASSLVWASRETQYF. The CDR3 DNA sequence: TGTGCCAGCAGCTTAGTGTGGGCTAGTAGGGAGACCCAGTACTTC.